This TCR beta chain was identified in a study of regulatory T cells in long-lasting Graves disease. About the research overall: Graves' patients who were just diagnosed had used antithyroid drugs for under 3 months.

There are 15 residues in the CDR3. Trimming took 3 bases from V and 7 from J; bases not matched to a gene: 8. Germline CDR1 and CDR2: SGHRS and YFSETQ. The authors built TCR beta libraries using iRepertoire HTBI primers and Arm-PCR of CDR3 regions. TCRdb reprocessed the multiplex PCR reads with MiXCR, giving one entry per CDR3 protein. The table includes 350,000 to 450,000 distinct CDR3 sequences, just under 15% detected once. Time point meaning: newly diagnosed GD, antithyroid drugs for less than 3 months. RNA extracted from PBMCs served as the sequencing template. The EDTA tubes were filled with around 9 milliliters of drawn peripheral blood. This same sample was also taken into another study, of T cells in Graves' hyperthyroidism and ophthalmopathy.

The sequencing here drew on peripheral blood mononuclear cells (PBMCs), taken at new diagnosis, from a patient treated with antithyroid drugs. This TCR was recovered from a woman between 25 and 40 years old with Graves disease. The chain employs TRBV5-1 and TRBJ1-4, with 8 bases that match TRBD1. The CDR3 nucleotides are TGCGCCAGCAGCTCTTTCGACAGGGGAGGTGAAAAACTGTTTTTT. This translates into CASSSFDRGGEKLFF.